The 18 T cell receptor beta chains in this list originate from one sample, sequenced in a study of T-cell reconstitution after alpha-beta-depleted transplantation in children. This sample's TCRbeta library carried unique molecular identifier barcodes. TCRdb reanalysed the PCR reads using MiXCR and keeps one entry per CDR3 protein. The sample has roughly 200,000 distinct CDR3 sequences, more than 12% seen once. The source material was PBMCs from the stem cell graft donor, sampled from the stem cell graft. The receptors here all came from a human donor who donated a stem cell graft to a child with acute lymphoblastic leukemia.

This clonotype has a count of ten or more. The rearrangement uses TRBV5-1 and TRBJ2-3, with unresolved D. Trimming pared 0 bases from V and 7 bases from J, leaving 6 bases between. The CDR3 extends over 12 amino acids. Germline CDR1 SGHRS, CDR2 YFSETQ. CDR3 region: CASSLDTNTQYF. DNA for the CDR3: TGCGCCAGCAGCTTGGATACAAATACGCAGTATTTT.

A note on this clonotype: A read error may account for a junction end that differs from germline. The chain combines TRBV5-4 with TRBJ2-4; the D gene is possibly TRBD1 (6 bases). CDR3 length: 15 residues. Germline V gene sequence: CDR1 SGHNT, CDR2 YYREEE (reference sequence). CDR3 nucleotide sequence: TGTGCCAGCAGCTTCGTTGGGGGCTCCAAAAACAGTCAGTACTTC. This gives the protein CASSFVGGSKNSQYF.

Ten or more counts support this clonotype. V is TRBV27 and J is TRBJ2-6, with D possibly being TRBD2 (6 bases). Germline CDR1 is MNHEY and CDR2 is SMNVEV (reference sequence). V lost 1 base and J 4 bases, leaving 11 bases between the germline ends. The CDR3 has 16 residues. The CDR3 DNA follows: TGTGCCAGCAGTTTATACGGGGGAGCCGGGGCCAACGTCCTGACTTTC. Translation: CASSLYGGAGANVLTF.

This clonotype was detected ten times or more. V and J are TRBV6-4 and TRBJ2-1; 13 bases are shared with TRBD2. In germline, CDR1 is MRHNA, CDR2 SNTAGT. The V gene end was trimmed by 5 bases and the J gene end by 0 bases; junction bases not matched to a gene: 13. This CDR3 contains 20 residues. CDR3 in amino acids: CASSRPTSGRASSSYNEQFF. DNA of the CDR3: TGTGCCAGCAGTCGACCTACTAGCGGGAGGGCCTCTAGCTCCTACAATGAGCAGTTCTTC.

This clonotype was picked up many times. V usage is TRBV6-5 and J usage is TRBJ1-1; D is possibly TRBD1 (5 bases). The germline V and J ends were trimmed by 4 bases and 1 base, with 7 bases remaining between them. There are 13 residues in the CDR3. Germline lookup yields CDR1 MNHEY and CDR2 SVGAGI. As DNA, the CDR3 is TGTGCCAGCAGTTGGAGGGGGAACACTGAAGCTTTCTTT. It translates to CASSWRGNTEAFF.

The sample holds many counts of this clonotype. In nucleotides, the CDR3 is TGCGCCAGCAGCCACAGGGTCGGGGACTACGAGCAGTACTTC. It translates to CASSHRVGDYEQYF. The chain joins TRBV5-1 to TRBJ2-7, with TRBD1 as a possible D gene (6 bases). CDR3 length: 14 amino acids. Trimming cost V 4 bases and J 3 bases, with 14 bases left between them. Germline V gene sequence: CDR1 SGHRS, CDR2 YFSETQ.

This clonotype was seen at least ten times. J is TRBJ2-5 and V is TRBV27, with unresolved D. V lost 4 bases to trimming and J lost 5 bases, with 11 bases between them. CDR1 MNHEY and CDR2 SMNVEV come from the germline V gene (reference sequence). This CDR3 region has 13 residues. Here the CDR3 reads CASSSLQLETQYF. In nucleotides, the CDR3 is TGTGCCAGCAGTTCGCTTCAGTTGGAGACCCAGTACTTC.

This clonotype appeared many times. The J gene is TRBJ1-1, the V gene TRBV27; the D gene is possibly TRBD1 (5 bases). The CDR3 runs 15 residues. Looked up from germline, CDR1 is MNHEY and CDR2 is SMNVEV (reference sequence). V was cut by 10 bases and J by 0 bases, with 18 bases left in between. The CDR3 coding sequence is TGTGCCACCCGAAGGCCGGGGCGGATGAACACTGAAGCTTTCTTT. Protein: CATRRPGRMNTEAFF.

This chain joins TRBV11-2 and TRBJ2-1, with 11 positions matching TRBD2. Germline CDR1 reads SGHAT; CDR2 reads FQNNGV. The CDR3 loop spans 13 amino acids. Trimming at V came to 5 bases and at J to 8 bases, leaving 2 bases not matched to a gene. DNA of the CDR3: TGTGCCAGCAGCGGTAGCGGGAGGGATGAGCAGTTCTTC. Its translation is CASSGSGRDEQFF.

This clonotype was counted many times. The gene calls are TRBV6-5 and TRBJ2-3, with D hard to call. Germline V gene data show CDR1 as MNHEY and CDR2 as SVGAGI. Trimming took 4 bases from V and 5 from J, leaving 7 bases between them. CDR3 length: 12 residues. This CDR3 reads CASSSGQDTQYF. In DNA form, the CDR3 reads TGTGCCAGCAGTTCCGGCCAAGATACGCAGTATTTT.

At least ten counts were recorded for this clonotype. The chain has TRBV5-1 and TRBJ2-7, with D possibly called TRBD1 or TRBD2 (5 bases each). CDR3 length equals 15 residues. Looked up from germline, CDR1 is SGHRS and CDR2 is YFSETQ. The V and J ends lost 5 bases and 9 bases respectively, with 24 bases between them. CDR3 DNA sequence: TGCGCCAGCAGTCCCGGGACGCCCAGCCGTTCTGGGCAGTACTTC. Its protein is CASSPGTPSRSGQYF.

This clonotype appeared many times. This chain links TRBV5-1 with TRBJ2-1; D gene ambiguous. V was trimmed by 1 base and J by 5 bases, leaving 10 bases between them. The CDR3 is 14 amino acids. The germline CDR1 and CDR2 sequences are SGHRS and YFSETQ. The CDR3 spells CASSLKGRDNEQFF. CDR3 bases: TGCGCCAGCAGCTTGAAAGGCAGAGACAATGAGCAGTTCTTC.

This clonotype has a count of ten or more. V usage is TRBV7-9 and J usage is TRBJ1-2; TRBD1 matches 7 bases. The CDR3 totals 14 residues. Per the germline V gene, CDR1 is SEHNR and CDR2 is FQNEAQ (reference sequence). Unmatched junction bases numbered 9, after V lost 7 bases and J lost 4 bases. The CDR3 region has the DNA TGTGCCAGCATCCCGACAGGGTCGGTCTATGGCTACACCTTC. As protein: CASIPTGSVYGYTF. The full variable domain, rest sourced from reference TRBV7-9 and TRBJ1-2, is DTGVSQNPRHKITKRGQNVTFRCDPISEHNRLYWYRQTLGQGPEFLTYFQNEAQLEKSRLLSDRFSAERPKGSFSTLEIQRTEQGDSAMYLCASIPTGSVYGYTFGSGTRLTVV.

The table lists this clonotype with many counts. V gene TRBV5-1 combines with J gene TRBJ1-2; 8 positions match TRBD1. Germline V gene data show CDR1 as SGHRS and CDR2 as YFSETQ. The junction had 7 bases not matched to a gene; V was cut back by 0 bases and J by 6 bases. CDR3 length: 15 residues. The CDR3 DNA sequence: TGCGCCAGCAGCTTGGTCGCAGGGGGCCTTGATGGCTACACCTTC. Protein product: CASSLVAGGLDGYTF.

CDR3 amino acids: CASSSYSGAYNEQFF. CDR3 DNA: TGTGCCAGCAGTTCCTATAGCGGGGCCTACAATGAGCAGTTCTTC. The rearrangement links TRBV7-2 to TRBJ2-1, with 8 bases aligning to TRBD2. The CDR3 loop spans 15 amino acids. Losses at the gene ends were 6 bases for V and 2 bases for J; bases not matched to a gene: 6. The germline gives CDR1 SGHTA, CDR2 FQGNSA.

This clonotype was observed at least ten times. CDR3 amino acids: CASSLFSYEQYF. DNA for the CDR3: TGTGCCAGCAGCTTGTTCTCCTACGAGCAGTACTTC. This chain connects TRBV5-4 to TRBJ2-7; D unclear. Trimming pared 1 base from V and 0 bases from J, leaving 2 bases between. This CDR3 has 12 residues. CDR1 and CDR2 from the germline V gene are SGHNT and YYREEE (reference sequence).

The chain employs TRBV5-1 and TRBJ2-7, with no clear D. CDR3 length: 13 amino acids. The V gene lost 0 bases and the J gene lost 3 bases, with 7 bases spanning the gap. The germline V gene has CDR1 SGHRS and CDR2 YFSETQ. The CDR3 loop reads CASSLAGCYEQYF. CDR3 sequence (DNA): TGCGCCAGCAGCTTGGCGGGCTGCTACGAGCAGTACTTC.

The rearrangement uses TRBV12-3 or TRBV12-4 and TRBJ1-1; D unresolved. The V end was cut by 4 bases, the J end by 4 bases, with 16 bases between. CDR3 length: 15 residues. The CDR3 is CASSYGPLGRTEAFF. The DNA of the CDR3 is TGTGCCAGCAGTTATGGGCCGCTCGGTCGCACTGAAGCTTTCTTT.